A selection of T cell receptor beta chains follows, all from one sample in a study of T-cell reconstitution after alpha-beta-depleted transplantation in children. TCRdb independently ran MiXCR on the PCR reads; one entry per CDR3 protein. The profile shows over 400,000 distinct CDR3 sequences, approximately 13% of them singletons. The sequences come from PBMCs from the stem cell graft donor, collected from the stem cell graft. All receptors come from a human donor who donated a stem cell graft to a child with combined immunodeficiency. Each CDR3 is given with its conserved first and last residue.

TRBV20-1 CSAREGLGEQYF
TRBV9 CASNNGASGTEQYF
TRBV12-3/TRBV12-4 CASSFDGQGATVGGGTF
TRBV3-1 CASSPPGVVEQFF
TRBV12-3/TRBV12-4 CASRTSVSTDTQYF
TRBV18 CASSPSQGAGELFF
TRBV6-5 CASKETQYF
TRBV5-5 CASSRQLNTEAFF
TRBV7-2 CASSLALGETQYF
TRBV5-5 CASTMRDRENTGELFF
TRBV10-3 CAINFGLAGDTDTQYF
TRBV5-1 CASSLGQYTGELFF
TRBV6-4 CASSETLAGGDEQFF
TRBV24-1 CATSDFGTGGTYEQYF
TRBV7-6 CASSPPGSEQFF
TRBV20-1 CSARDRQNTGELLF
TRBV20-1 CSAAGSGNTIYF
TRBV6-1 CASSQRQGRNEQYF
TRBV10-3 CAIRLPGILYNEQFF
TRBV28 CASTLSGTDTQYF
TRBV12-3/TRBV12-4 CASSQGVDQPQHF
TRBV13 CAMGPGRPSYEQYF
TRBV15 CATSRFGVEATNEKLFF
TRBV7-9 CASSPPGHRETQYF
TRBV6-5 CASSYVAGGITGELFF
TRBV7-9 CASSLDWRNTDTQYF
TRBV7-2 CASSPRGDLYNEQFF
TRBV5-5 CASSLRFAFPDTGELFF
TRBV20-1 CSARALQAGFNSPLHF
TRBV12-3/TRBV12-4 CASSFLAGANVLTF
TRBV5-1 CASRIRADSGANVLTF
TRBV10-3 CAISELGTGNTEAFF
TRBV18 CASSPNRDADTQYF
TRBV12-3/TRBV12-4 CASSSPGFIGYTF